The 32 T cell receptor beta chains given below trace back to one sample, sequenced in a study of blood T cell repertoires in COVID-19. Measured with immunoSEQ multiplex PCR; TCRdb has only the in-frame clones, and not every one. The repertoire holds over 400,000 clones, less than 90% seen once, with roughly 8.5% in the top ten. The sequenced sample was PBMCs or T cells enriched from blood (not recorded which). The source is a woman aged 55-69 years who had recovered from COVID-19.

The CDR3 nucleotides are TGTGCCAGCAGTTTAAGCCCTACCTATGGCTACACCTTC. It yields the protein CASSLSPTYGYTF. The chain recombines TRBV27 with TRBJ1-2; D is ambiguous. Germline V CDR1 and CDR2: MNHEY, SMNVEV (reference sequence). With 2 bases removed from V and 4 bases from J, the gap between germline ends came to 8 bases. The CDR3 is 13 amino acids.

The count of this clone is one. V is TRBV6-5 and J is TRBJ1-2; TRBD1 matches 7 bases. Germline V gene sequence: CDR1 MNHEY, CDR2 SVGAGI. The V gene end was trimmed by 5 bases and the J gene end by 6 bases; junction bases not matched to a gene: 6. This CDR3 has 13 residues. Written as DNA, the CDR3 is TGTGCCAGCAGTACCCGAGACAGGGATGGCTACACCTTC. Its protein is CASSTRDRDGYTF.

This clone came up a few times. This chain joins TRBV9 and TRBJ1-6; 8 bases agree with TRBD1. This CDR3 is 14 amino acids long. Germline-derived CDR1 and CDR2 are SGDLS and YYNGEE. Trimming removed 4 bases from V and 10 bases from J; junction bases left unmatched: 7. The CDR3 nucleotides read TGTGCCAGCAGCATCGAACCAGGGGGCTCACCCCTCCACTTT. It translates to CASSIEPGGSPLHF.

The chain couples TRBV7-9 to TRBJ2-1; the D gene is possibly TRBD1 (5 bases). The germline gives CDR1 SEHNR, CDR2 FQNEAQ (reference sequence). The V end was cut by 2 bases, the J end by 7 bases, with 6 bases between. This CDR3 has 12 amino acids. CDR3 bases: TGTGCCAGCAGCTTACAGGGAAATGAGCAGTTCTTC. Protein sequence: CASSLQGNEQFF.

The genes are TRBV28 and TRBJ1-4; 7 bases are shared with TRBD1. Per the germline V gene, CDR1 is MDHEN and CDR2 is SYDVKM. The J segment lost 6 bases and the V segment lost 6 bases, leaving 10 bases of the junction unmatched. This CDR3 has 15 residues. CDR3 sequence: CASSPTGRVYEKLFF. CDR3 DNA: TGTGCCAGCAGCCCGACAGGGAGAGTTTATGAAAAACTGTTTTTT.

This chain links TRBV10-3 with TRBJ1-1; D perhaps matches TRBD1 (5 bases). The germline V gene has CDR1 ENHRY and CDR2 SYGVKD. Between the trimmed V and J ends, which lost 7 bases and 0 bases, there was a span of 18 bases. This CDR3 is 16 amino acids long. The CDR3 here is CAIKSTASPMNTEAFF. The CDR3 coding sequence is TGTGCCATCAAGTCGACAGCCTCTCCTATGAACACTGAAGCTTTCTTT.

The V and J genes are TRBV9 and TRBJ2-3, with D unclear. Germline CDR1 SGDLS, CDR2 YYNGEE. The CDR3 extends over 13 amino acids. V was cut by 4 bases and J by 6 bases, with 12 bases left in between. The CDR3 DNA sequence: TGTGCCAGCAGCCCACCTAGAGGTGATACGCAGTATTTT. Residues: CASSPPRGDTQYF.

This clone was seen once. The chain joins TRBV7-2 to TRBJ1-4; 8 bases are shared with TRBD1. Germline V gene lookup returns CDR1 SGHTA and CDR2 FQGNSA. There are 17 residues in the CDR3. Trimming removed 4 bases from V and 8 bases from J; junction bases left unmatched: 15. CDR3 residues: CASSSGSGQGSREKLFF. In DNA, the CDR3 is TGTGCCAGCAGCTCGGGTAGTGGACAGGGAAGTCGGGAAAAACTGTTTTTT.

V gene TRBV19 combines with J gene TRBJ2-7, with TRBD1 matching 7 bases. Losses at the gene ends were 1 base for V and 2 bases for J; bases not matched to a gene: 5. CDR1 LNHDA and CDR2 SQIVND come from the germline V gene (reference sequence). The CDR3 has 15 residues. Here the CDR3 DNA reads TGTGCCAGTAGTATAGGGGGGACAGCGGCCTACGAGCAGTACTTC. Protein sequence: CASSIGGTAAYEQYF.

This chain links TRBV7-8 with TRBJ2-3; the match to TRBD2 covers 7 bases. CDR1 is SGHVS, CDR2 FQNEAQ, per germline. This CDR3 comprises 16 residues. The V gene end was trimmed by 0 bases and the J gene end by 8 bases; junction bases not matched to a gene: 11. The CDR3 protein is CASSLARWAGEVTQYF. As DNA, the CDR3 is TGTGCCAGCAGCTTAGCGCGCTGGGCGGGAGAGGTTACGCAGTATTTT. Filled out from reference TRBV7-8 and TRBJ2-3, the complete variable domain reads GAGVSQSPRYKVAKRGQDVALRCDPISGHVSLFWYQQALGQGPEFLTYFQNEAQLDKSGLPSDRFFAERPEGSVSTLKIQRTQQEDSAVYLCASSLARWAGEVTQYFGPGTRLTVL.

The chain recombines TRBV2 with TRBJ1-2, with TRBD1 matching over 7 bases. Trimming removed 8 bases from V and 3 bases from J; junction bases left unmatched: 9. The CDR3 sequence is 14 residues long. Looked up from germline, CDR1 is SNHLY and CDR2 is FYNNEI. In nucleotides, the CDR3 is TGTGCCAGCTCCGAGGCAGGGGGATACTATGGCTACACCTTC. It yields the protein CASSEAGGYYGYTF. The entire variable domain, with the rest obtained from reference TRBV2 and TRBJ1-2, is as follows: EPEVTQTPSHQVTQMGQEVILRCVPISNHLYFYWYRQILGQKVEFLVSFYNNEISEKSEIFDDQFSVERPDGSNFTLKIRSTKLEDSAMYFCASSEAGGYYGYTFGSGTRLTVV.

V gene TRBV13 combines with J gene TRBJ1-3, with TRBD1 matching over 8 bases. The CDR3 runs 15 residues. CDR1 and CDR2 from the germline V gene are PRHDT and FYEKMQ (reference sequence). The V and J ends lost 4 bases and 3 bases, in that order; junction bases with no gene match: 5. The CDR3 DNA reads TGTGCCAGCAGCTCGCTGACAGGGGTTGGAAACACCATATATTTT. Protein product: CASSSLTGVGNTIYF.

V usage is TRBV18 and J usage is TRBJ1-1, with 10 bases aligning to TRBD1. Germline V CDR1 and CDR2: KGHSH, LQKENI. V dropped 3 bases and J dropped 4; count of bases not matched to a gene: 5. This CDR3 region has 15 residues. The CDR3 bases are TGTGCCAGCTCACCGGAGACAGGGGGCATCACTGAAGCTTTCTTT. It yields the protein CASSPETGGITEAFF.

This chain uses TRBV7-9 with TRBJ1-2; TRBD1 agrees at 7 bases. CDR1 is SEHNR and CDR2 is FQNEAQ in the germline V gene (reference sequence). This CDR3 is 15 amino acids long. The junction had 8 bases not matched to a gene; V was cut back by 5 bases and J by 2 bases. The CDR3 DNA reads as TGTGCCAGCAGCCGCCAGACAGGGACAAACTATGGCTACACCTTC. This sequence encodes CASSRQTGTNYGYTF.

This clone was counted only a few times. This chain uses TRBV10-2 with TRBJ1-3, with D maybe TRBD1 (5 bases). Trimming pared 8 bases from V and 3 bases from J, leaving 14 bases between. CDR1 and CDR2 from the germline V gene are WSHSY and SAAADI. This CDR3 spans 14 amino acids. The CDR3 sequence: CASSFGGDGNTIYF. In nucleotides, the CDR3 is TGCGCCAGCTCCTTCGGGGGAGATGGAAACACCATATATTTT.

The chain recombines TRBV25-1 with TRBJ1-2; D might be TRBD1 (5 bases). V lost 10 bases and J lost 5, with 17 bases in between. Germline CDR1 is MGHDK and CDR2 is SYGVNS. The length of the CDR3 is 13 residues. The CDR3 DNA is TGTGCCACCAACGGGGGAAAGGGGTATGGCTACACCTTC. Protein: CATNGGKGYGYTF.

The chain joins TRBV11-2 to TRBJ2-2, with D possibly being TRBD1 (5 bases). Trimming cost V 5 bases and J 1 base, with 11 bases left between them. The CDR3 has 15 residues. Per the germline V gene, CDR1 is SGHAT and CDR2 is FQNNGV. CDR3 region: CASSPVGQNTGELFF. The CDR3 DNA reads TGTGCCAGCAGCCCCGTGGGGCAGAACACCGGGGAGCTGTTTTTT.

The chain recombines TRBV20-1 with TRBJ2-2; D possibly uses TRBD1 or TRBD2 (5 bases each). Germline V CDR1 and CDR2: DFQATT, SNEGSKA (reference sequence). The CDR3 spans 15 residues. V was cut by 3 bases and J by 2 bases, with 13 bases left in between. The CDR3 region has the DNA TGCAGTGCTAGTGAGGGGAGAATAAACACCGGGGAGCTGTTTTTT. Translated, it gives CSASEGRINTGELFF.

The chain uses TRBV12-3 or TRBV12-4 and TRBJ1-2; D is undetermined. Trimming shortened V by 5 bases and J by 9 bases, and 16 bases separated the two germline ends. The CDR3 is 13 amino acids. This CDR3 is CASSLRTAISYTF. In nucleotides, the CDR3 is TGTGCCAGCAGTCTACGGACTGCCATAAGCTACACCTTC.

CDR3 DNA: TGTGCCATCCAGCGGGGGACCGGGGAGCTGTTTTTT. Translation gives CAIQRGTGELFF. The chain carries TRBV10-3 and TRBJ2-2; 8 bases fit TRBD2. There are 12 residues in the CDR3. J lost 5 bases, V lost 8 bases, and 1 base had no gene match. Germline CDR1 reads ENHRY; CDR2 reads SYGVKD.

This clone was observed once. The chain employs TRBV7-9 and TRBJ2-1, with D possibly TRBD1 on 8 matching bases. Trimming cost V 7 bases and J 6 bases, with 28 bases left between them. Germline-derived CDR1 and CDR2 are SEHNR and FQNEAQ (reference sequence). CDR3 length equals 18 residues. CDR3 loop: CASIPGGRGHGSVNEQFF. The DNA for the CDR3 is TGTGCCAGCATCCCGGGGGGCAGGGGGCACGGGTCGGTCAATGAGCAGTTCTTC.

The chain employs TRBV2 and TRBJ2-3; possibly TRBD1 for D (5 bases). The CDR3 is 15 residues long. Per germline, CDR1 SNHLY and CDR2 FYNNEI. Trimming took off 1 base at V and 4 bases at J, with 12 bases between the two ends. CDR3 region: CASSEVGAGPDTQYF. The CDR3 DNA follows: TGTGCCAGCAGTGAAGTTGGCGCAGGGCCAGATACGCAGTATTTT.

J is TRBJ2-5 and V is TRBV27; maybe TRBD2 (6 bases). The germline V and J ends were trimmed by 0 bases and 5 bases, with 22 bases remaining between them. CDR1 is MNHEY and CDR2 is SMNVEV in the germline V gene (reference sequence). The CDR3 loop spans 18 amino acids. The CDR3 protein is CASSLSFGDGGFRETQYF. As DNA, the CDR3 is TGTGCCAGCAGTTTATCGTTTGGGGACGGGGGATTTAGGGAGACCCAGTACTTC.

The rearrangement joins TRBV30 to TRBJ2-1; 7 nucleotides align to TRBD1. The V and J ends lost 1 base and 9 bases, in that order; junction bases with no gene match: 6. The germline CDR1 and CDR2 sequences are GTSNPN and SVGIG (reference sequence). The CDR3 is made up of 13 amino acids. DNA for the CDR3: TGTGCCTGGAGTGGACAGGGTGTGGGTGAGCAGTTCTTC. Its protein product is CAWSGQGVGEQFF.

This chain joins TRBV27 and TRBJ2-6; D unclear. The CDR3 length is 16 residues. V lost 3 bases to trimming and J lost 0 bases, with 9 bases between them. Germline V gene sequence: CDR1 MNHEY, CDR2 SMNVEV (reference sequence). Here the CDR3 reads CASSLTPLSGANVLTF. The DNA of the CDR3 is TGTGCCAGCAGTTTGACACCTCTCTCTGGGGCCAACGTCCTGACTTTC.

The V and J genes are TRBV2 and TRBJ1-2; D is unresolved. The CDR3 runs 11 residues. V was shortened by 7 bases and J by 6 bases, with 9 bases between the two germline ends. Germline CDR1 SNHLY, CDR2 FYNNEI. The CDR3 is CASTGLDGYTF. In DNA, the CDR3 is TGTGCCAGCACCGGGTTAGATGGCTACACCTTC.

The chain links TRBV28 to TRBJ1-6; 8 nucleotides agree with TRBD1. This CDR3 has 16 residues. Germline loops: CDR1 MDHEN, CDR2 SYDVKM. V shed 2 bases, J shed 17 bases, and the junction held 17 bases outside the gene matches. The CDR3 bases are TGTGCCAGCAGTTTAACGACCGGGACAGGCGACCCCTTGGTCCACTTT. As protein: CASSLTTGTGDPLVHF.

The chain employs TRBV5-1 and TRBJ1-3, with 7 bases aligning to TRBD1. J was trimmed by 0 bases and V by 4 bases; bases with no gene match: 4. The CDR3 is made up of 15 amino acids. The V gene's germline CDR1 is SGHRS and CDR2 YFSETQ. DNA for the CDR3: TGCGCCAGCAGCAGGGACAGCACCTCTGGAAACACCATATATTTT. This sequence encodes CASSRDSTSGNTIYF.

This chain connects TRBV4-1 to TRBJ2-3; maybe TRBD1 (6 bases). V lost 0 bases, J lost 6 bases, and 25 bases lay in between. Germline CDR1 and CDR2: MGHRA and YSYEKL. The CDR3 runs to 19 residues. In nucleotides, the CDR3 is TGCGCCAGCAGCCAAGACCGGGGAGCTGACAGGCCTTCAAGGGATACGCAGTATTTT. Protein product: CASSQDRGADRPSRDTQYF.

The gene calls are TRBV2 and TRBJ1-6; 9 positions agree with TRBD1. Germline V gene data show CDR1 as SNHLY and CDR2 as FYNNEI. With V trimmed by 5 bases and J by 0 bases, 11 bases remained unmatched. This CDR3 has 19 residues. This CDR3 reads CASSTDRGNPSSYNSPLHF. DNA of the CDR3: TGTGCCAGCAGTACGGACAGGGGTAATCCGAGCTCCTATAATTCACCCCTCCACTTT.

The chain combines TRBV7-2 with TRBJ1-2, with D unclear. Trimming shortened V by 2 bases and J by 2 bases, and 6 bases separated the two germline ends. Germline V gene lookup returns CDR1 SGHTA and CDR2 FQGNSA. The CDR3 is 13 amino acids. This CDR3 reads CASSLSRNYGYTF. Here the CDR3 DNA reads TGTGCCAGCAGCTTATCCAGGAACTATGGCTACACCTTC.

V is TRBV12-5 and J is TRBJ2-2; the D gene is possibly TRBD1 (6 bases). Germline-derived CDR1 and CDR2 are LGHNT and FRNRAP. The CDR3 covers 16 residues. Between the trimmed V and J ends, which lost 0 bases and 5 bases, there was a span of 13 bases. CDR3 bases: TGTGCTAGTGGTTTGGTACAAGGGGGACCTACCGGGGAGCTGTTTTTT. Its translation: CASGLVQGGPTGELFF.